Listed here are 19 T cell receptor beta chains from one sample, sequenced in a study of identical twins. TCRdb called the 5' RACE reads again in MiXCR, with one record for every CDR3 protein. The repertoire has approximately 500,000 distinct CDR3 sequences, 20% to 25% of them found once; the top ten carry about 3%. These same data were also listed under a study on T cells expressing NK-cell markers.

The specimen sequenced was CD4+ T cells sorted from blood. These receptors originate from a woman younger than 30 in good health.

This CDR3 reads CASSQEASGSYEQYF. The CDR3 DNA follows: TGTGCCAGCAGCCAAGAGGCTAGCGGAAGCTACGAGCAGTACTTC. The chain recombines TRBV3-1 with TRBJ2-7, with TRBD2 identical over 7 bases. After removal of 0 bases from V and 3 bases from J, the junction contained 5 bases not matched to a gene. The CDR3 runs 15 residues. Germline assignment: CDR1 LGHDT and CDR2 YNNKEL (reference sequence).

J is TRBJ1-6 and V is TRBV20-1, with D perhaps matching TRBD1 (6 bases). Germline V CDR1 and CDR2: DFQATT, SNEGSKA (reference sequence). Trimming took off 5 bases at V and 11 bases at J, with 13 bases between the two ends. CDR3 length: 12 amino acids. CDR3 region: CSARWGATPLHF. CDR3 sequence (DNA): TGCAGTGCTCGTTGGGGGGCTACACCCCTCCACTTT.

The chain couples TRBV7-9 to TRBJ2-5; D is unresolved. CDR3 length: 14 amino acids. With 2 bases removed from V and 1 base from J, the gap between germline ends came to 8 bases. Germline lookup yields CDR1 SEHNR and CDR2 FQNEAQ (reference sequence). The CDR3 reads CASSLLLTQETQYF. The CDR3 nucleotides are TGTGCCAGCAGCTTACTTTTAACCCAAGAGACCCAGTACTTC.

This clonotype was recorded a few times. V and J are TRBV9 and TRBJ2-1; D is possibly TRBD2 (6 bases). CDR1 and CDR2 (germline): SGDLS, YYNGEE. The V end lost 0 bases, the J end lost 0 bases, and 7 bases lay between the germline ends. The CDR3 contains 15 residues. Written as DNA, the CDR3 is TGTGCCAGCAGCGTAGATAGCGGCTCCTACAATGAGCAGTTCTTC. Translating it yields CASSVDSGSYNEQFF.

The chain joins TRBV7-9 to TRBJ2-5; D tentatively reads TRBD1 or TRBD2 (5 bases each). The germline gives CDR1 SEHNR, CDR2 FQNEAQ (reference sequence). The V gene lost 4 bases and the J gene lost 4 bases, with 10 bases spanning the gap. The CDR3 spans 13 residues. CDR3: CASSYGTVETQYF. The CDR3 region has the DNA TGTGCCAGCAGCTACGGGACCGTAGAGACCCAGTACTTC.

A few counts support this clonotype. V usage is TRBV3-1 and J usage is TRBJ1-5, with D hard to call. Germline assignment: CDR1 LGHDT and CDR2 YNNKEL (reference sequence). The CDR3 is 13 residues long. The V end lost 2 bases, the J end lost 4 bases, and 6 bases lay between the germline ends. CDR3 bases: TGTGCCAGCAGCCAAATGGCGAATCAGCCCCAGCATTTT. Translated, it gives CASSQMANQPQHF.

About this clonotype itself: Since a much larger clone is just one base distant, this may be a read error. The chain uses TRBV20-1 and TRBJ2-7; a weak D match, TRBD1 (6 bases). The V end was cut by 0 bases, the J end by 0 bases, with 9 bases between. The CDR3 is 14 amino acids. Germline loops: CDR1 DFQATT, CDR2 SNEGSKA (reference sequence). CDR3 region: CSARERGSSYEQYF. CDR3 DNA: TGCAGTGCTAGAGAGAGGGGGAGCTCCTACGAGCAGTACTTC.

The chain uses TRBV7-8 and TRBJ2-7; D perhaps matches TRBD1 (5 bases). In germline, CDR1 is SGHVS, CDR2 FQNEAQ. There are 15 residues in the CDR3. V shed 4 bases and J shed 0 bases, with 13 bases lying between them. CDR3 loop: CASSSYRGSSYEQYF. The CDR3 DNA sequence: TGTGCCAGCAGCTCCTATAGGGGTAGCTCCTACGAGCAGTACTTC.

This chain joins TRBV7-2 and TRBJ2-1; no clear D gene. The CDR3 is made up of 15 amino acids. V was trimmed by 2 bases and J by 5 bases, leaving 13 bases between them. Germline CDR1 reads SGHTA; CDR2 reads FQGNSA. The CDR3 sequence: CASSLKSSPDNEQFF. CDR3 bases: TGTGCCAGCAGCTTAAAAAGTTCTCCGGACAATGAGCAGTTCTTC.

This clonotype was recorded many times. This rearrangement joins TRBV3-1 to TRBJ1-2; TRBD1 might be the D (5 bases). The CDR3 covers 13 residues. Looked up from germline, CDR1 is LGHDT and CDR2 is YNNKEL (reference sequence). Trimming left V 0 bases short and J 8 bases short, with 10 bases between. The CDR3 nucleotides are TGTGCCAGCAGCCAAGAAGGGGCTCGGGGCTACACCTTC. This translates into CASSQEGARGYTF.

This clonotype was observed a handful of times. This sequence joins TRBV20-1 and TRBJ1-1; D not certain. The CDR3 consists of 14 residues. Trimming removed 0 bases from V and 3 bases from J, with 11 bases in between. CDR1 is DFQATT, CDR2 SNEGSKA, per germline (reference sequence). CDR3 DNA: TGCAGTGCTAGAGACAGGCCTCCGTACACTGAAGCTTTCTTT. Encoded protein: CSARDRPPYTEAFF.

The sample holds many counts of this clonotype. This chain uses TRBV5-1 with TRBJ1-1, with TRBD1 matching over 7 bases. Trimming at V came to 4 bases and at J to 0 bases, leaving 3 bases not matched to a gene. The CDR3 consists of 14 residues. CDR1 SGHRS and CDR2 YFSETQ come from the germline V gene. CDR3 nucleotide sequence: TGCGCCAGCAGCCGTGGGACAGTGAACACTGAAGCTTTCTTT. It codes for CASSRGTVNTEAFF.

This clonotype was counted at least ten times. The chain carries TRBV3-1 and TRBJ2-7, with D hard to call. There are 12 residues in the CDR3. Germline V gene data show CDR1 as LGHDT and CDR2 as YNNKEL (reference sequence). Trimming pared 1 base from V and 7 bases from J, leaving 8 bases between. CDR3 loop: CASSQVEGEQYF. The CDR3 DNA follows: TGTGCCAGCAGCCAAGTGGAAGGGGAGCAGTACTTC.

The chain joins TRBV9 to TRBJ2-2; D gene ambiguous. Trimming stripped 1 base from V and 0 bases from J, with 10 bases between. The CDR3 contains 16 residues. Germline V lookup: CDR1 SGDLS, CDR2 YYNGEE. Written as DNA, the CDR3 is TGTGCCAGCAGCGTAAGTGGACCCGCGAACACCGGGGAGCTGTTTTTT. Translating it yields CASSVSGPANTGELFF.

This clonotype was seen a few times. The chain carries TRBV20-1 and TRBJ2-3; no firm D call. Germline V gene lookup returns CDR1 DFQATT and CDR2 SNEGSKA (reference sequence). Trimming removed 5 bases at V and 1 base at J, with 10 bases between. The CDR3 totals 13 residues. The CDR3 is CSAHKIGTDTQYF. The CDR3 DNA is TGCAGTGCTCATAAAATAGGCACAGATACGCAGTATTTT.

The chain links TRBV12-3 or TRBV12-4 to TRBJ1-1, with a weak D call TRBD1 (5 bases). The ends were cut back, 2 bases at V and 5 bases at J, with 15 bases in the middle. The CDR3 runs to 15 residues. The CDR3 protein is CASSLRSGRNTEAFF. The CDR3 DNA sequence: TGTGCCAGCAGTTTAAGGTCAGGGAGGAATACTGAAGCTTTCTTT.

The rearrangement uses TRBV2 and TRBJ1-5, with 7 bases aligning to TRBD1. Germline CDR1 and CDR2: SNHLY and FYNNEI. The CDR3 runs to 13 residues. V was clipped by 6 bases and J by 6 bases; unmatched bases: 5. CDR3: CASRTGIFQPQHF. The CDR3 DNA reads TGTGCCAGCAGGACAGGGATCTTTCAGCCCCAGCATTTT. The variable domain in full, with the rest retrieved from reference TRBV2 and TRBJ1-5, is EPEVTQTPSHQVTQMGQEVILRCVPISNHLYFYWYRQILGQKVEFLVSFYNNEISEKSEIFDDQFSVERPDGSNFTLKIRSTKLEDSAMYFCASRTGIFQPQHFGDGTRLSIL.

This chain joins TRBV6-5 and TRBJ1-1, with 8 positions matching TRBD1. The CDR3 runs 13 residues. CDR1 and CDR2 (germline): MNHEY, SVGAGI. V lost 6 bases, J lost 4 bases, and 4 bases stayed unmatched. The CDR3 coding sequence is TGTGCCAGCAGATACAGGGGGACCACTGAAGCTTTCTTT. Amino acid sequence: CASRYRGTTEAFF.

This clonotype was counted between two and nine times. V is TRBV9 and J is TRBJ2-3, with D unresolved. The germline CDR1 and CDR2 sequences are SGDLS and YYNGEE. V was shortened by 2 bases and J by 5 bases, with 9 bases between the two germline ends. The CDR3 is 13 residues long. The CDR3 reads CASSVGSRDTQYF. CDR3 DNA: TGTGCCAGCAGCGTCGGTTCCAGAGATACGCAGTATTTT.